Presented here are 17 T cell receptor beta chains from one specimen sequenced in a study of metastatic and nonmetastatic thyroid tumors. Thyroid surgery was performed in patients who had received no treatment beforehand. TCRdb ran MiXCR on the PCR reads. The sample gives 23,000 or so clones, roughly a quarter of which show up once; 5.4% is in the top ten. The specimen was tumor tissue. These receptors came from a female donor with papillary thyroid cancer or a benign thyroid nodule (not recorded which). Some clones in this sample may be carry-over from other donors' samples.

The rearrangement joins TRBV6-1 to TRBJ2-6; TRBD2 matches at 9 bases. This CDR3 comprises 17 residues. CDR1 is MNHNS, CDR2 SASEGT, per germline. J lost 1 base, V lost 0 bases, and 1 base had no gene match. The CDR3 reads CASSEAAGGSGANVLTF. The DNA of the CDR3 is TGTGCCAGCAGTGAAGCGGCGGGAGGGTCTGGGGCCAACGTCCTGACTTTC.

The chain links TRBV28 to TRBJ1-2, with TRBD1 matching over 7 bases. The length of the CDR3 is 15 residues. The germline V gene has CDR1 MDHEN and CDR2 SYDVKM. V lost 5 bases and J lost 0; bases outside the gene matches: 6. In DNA form, the CDR3 reads TGTGCCAGCAGTATGGGGGACAGTACTAACTATGGCTACACCTTC. Translating gives CASSMGDSTNYGYTF.

The V and J genes are TRBV4-2 and TRBJ2-7; TRBD1 matches at 8 bases. Trimming cost V 1 base and J 4 bases; bases outside gene matches: 15. Germline CDR1 and CDR2: LGHNA and YNFKEQ. This CDR3 contains 18 residues. CDR3 DNA sequence: TGTGCCAGCAGCCAAGTAGCAGGTGTCGGGACAGGCATTTACGAGCAGTACTTC. Its protein product is CASSQVAGVGTGIYEQYF.

This clone was seen many times. This sample also contains other DNA sequences that code for the same CDR3. The rearrangement joins TRBV5-6 to TRBJ2-3, with unresolved D. V gave up 4 bases and J gave up 6 bases, with 12 bases separating them. The CDR3 is 13 residues long. Germline V gene lookup returns CDR1 SGHDT and CDR2 YYEEEE. The CDR3 bases are TGTGCCAGCAGCAGGACCGTTGGGGATACGCAGTATTTT. As protein: CASSRTVGDTQYF.

As concerns this clone: Its ends do not fully match the called genes, so a read error is possible. The chain joins TRBV7-2 to TRBJ2-5; possible D gene TRBD2, 6 bases. This CDR3 has 17 amino acids. Germline assignment: CDR1 SGHTA and CDR2 FQGNSA. CDR3 bases: TGTGTCAGCAGCCAGTCATTAGCGCGGGGCCGGGGGGAGACCCAGTACTTC. Encoded protein: CVSSQSLARGRGETQYF.

This clone has a handful of counts. This chain joins TRBV7-9 and TRBJ1-1; the D is unclear. The CDR3 sequence is 12 residues long. Germline CDR1 reads SEHNR; CDR2 reads FQNEAQ (reference sequence). V lost 4 bases and J lost 3, with 6 bases in between. The CDR3 protein is CASSYVYTEAFF. The CDR3 DNA is TGTGCCAGCAGCTACGTATACACTGAAGCTTTCTTT.

This clone came up a few times. This chain uses TRBV6-5 with TRBJ2-2, with TRBD2 matching over 11 bases. Germline CDR1 is MNHEY and CDR2 is SVGAGI. The CDR3 has 15 residues. J lost 9 bases, V lost 4 bases, and 7 bases had no gene match. Here the CDR3 reads CASSSYPSGRRELFF. The CDR3 DNA reads as TGTGCCAGCAGTTCTTACCCTAGCGGGAGGCGGGAGCTGTTTTTT.

This clone ranks as medium-sized. The rearrangement links TRBV30 to TRBJ1-4; D remains ambiguous. The CDR3 extends over 11 amino acids. V was shortened by 5 bases and J by 5 bases, with 6 bases between the two germline ends. In germline, CDR1 is GTSNPN, CDR2 SVGIG (reference sequence). The CDR3, as DNA: TGTGCCTGGTACATGAATGAAAAACTGTTTTTT. It yields the protein CAWYMNEKLFF.

To note about this clone: Since a much larger clone is just one base distant, this may be a read error. The chain joins TRBV4-2 to TRBJ2-4; TRBD1 aligns across 7 bases. CDR3 length: 15 residues. V lost 4 bases, J lost 6 bases, and 9 bases stayed unmatched. The germline gives CDR1 LGHNA, CDR2 YNFKEQ. The CDR3 spells CASSLDRQGGNIQYF. CDR3 nucleotide sequence: TGTGCCAGCAGCCTCGACCGACAGGGTGGAAACATTCAGTACTTC.

This clone was seen many times. V is TRBV19 and J is TRBJ2-5; D gene uncertain. The ends were cut back, 1 base at V and 7 bases at J, with 10 bases in the middle. Germline values: CDR1 LNHDA, CDR2 SQIVND (reference sequence). The CDR3 covers 13 residues. DNA for the CDR3: TGTGCCAGTAGTATAGCGACGATGGGGACCCAGTACTTC. This codes for CASSIATMGTQYF.

About this clone itself: One end of the junction fails to match germline, which may point to a read error. The gene calls are TRBV6-2 or TRBV6-3 and TRBJ2-6; D is uncertain. This CDR3 has 15 amino acids. Germline V gene sequence: CDR1 MNHEY, CDR2 SVGEGT. The CDR3 sequence is CASSYESSGSNVLTF. The CDR3 nucleotides are TGTGCCAGCAGTTACGAAAGCTCTGGGTCCAACGTCCTGACTTTC.

Notes on this clone: One end of the junction varies from germline; a read error may be responsible. This chain connects TRBV6-7 to TRBJ2-2, with no clear D. TRBV6-7 is known as an ORF, though its function is uncertain. The CDR3 is made up of 17 amino acids. The CDR3: CASSYSVWQCDTVELFF. For the CDR3, the DNA is TGTGCCAGCAGTTACTCGGTTTGGCAGTGTGACACCGTGGAGCTGTTTTTT.

The table lists this clone with many counts. The chain employs TRBV11-2 and TRBJ2-7, with D possibly being TRBD2 (6 bases). Germline V gives CDR1 SGHAT, CDR2 FQNNGV. Trimming stripped 5 bases from V and 0 bases from J, with 17 bases between. CDR3 length equals 16 residues. The CDR3: CASSAHGGRSSYEQYF. The CDR3 DNA reads as TGTGCCAGCAGCGCACACGGGGGACGTAGCTCCTACGAGCAGTACTTC.

On this clone itself: Possible read error: a much larger clone is one base away. The chain combines TRBV7-9 with TRBJ2-5; D is uncertain. V was cut by 5 bases and J by 5 bases, with 9 bases left in between. The CDR3 contains 12 residues. Germline-derived CDR1 and CDR2 are SEHNR and FQNEAQ (reference sequence). In DNA, the CDR3 is TGTGCCAGCAGCCTTACCTGGGAGACCCAGTACTTC. This codes for CASSLTWETQYF.

V gene TRBV7-6 combines with J gene TRBJ2-5; maybe TRBD2 (7 bases). CDR3 length: 15 residues. Deletions cut 5 bases from V and 4 bases from J, with 17 bases between. The V gene's germline CDR1 is SGHVS and CDR2 FNYEAQ. The CDR3 bases are TGTGCCAGCAGCCGTTCCGGGGGGCACGGAGAGACCCAGTACTTC. It codes for CASSRSGGHGETQYF.

This clone appeared many times. The CDR3 region has the DNA TGTGCCAGTAGTGGGGACAGCCCCGCAAAACTGTTTTTT. The encoded protein is CASSGDSPAKLFF. This rearrangement joins TRBV19 to TRBJ1-4, with 7 bases that match TRBD1. The germline CDR1 and CDR2 sequences are LNHDA and SQIVND (reference sequence). The trim removed 5 bases at V and 10 bases at J, leaving 7 bases unmatched. This CDR3 region has 13 residues.

Turning to this clone: A much larger clone lies one base from this, so it may be a read error. The genes are TRBV10-3 and TRBJ2-3; unclear D gene. Germline CDR1 is ENHRY and CDR2 is SYGVKD. The CDR3 contains 13 residues. The CDR3: CAISEVSSDTQYF. In nucleotides, the CDR3 is TGCGCCATCAGTGAGGTCAGCTCAGATACGCAGTATTTT.